The sequence of this TCR beta chain was determined in a study of control samples from healthy donors and cancer patients. There are 13 residues in the CDR3. The germline V gene has CDR1 LNHDA and CDR2 SQIVND (reference sequence). V shed 11 bases and J shed 6 bases, with 19 bases lying between them. Repertoires were generated with immunoSEQ multiplex PCR, while TCRdb's copy carries only in-frame clones and drops some. The data contain about 150,000 clones, 88% of them singletons. The sample comprised blood. The receptor was derived from a man in his late teens or twenties in good health. The J gene is TRBJ1-2, the V gene TRBV19; D is ambiguous. CDR3 nucleotides: TGTGCCCGGGTTCCCCACGCCGTGGATGGCTACACCTTC. Protein: CARVPHAVDGYTF.